The subject of this entry is one T cell receptor (beta chain). Assignments of participants to cohorts depended upon their own reported clinical history. Before being deemed recovered, Cohort 3 donors had two negative PCRs, clearance, or symptom resolution. Clones were sequenced by immunoSEQ multiplex PCR, and TCRdb holds only the in-frame ones, with some missing. Among approximately 490,000 clones listed, around 90% were seen once. The data are from a study of blood T cell repertoires in COVID-19. Across the study: The origin of the acute and convalescent COVID-19 samples was the United States, Italy and Spain.

The CDR3 is 12 amino acids. Per germline, CDR1 GTSNPN and CDR2 SVGIG (reference sequence). V was shortened by 6 bases and J by 4 bases, with 12 bases between the two germline ends. This clonotype originated in a woman under 30 who had recovered from COVID-19. Source material: PBMCs or T cells enriched from blood (not recorded which). The V and J genes are TRBV30 and TRBJ1-2, with a tentative D call TRBD1 (6 bases). CDR3 protein: CACRTVVYGYTF. For the CDR3, the DNA is TGTGCCTGTCGGACAGTGGTCTATGGCTACACCTTC.